This T cell receptor (beta chain) appears in the sequencing data of a study of cytomegalovirus exposure and HLA in healthy donors. Study background: The same platform was used for the 90 to 150 validation repertoires and the approximately 670 first-cohort repertoires, a later analysis reported.

The germline CDR1 and CDR2 sequences are MNHNS and SASEGT. The CDR3 extends over 15 amino acids. The ends were cut back, 2 bases at V and 4 bases at J, with 14 bases in the middle. Regarding the study as a whole: In vitro testing confirmed a few CMV-associated chains as specific for CMV antigens. Reportedly, cytomegalovirus status was diagnosed with high sensitivity and specificity. Cytomegalovirus association was assigned to about 150 TCR beta chains.

Produced via immunoSEQ multiplex PCR; TCRdb's table is partial and in-frame only. This sample has more than 150,000 clones, with roughly 80% found just once. About this clone itself: The antigen remains undetermined.

The sample comprised PBMCs. The source of this sequence is a woman under 30 in good health and CMV-seropositive. The V and J genes are TRBV6-1 and TRBJ1-2; no definite D call. This chain's CDR3 is CASSEWGGSPYGYTF. As DNA, the CDR3 is TGTGCCAGCAGTGAATGGGGAGGATCCCCCTATGGCTACACCTTC.